The 26 T cell receptor beta chains presented below share a single source sample, sequenced in a study of blood T cell repertoires in COVID-19. Assay: immunoSEQ multiplex PCR; the TCRdb copy retains only in-frame clones and omits some. In the table there are some 670,000 clones, 85% to 90% of which are singletons. Sequencing was carried out using peripheral blood. Receptors originate from a young woman with acute or convalescent COVID-19.

The genes are TRBV6-5 and TRBJ2-5; maybe TRBD2 (7 bases). The germline V gene encodes CDR1 MNHEY and CDR2 SVGAGI. Trimming shortened V by 0 bases and J by 4 bases, and 12 bases separated the two germline ends. The CDR3 covers 15 residues. CDR3 in amino acids: CASSYSTGGSETQYF. The CDR3 nucleotides read TGTGCCAGCAGTTACTCGACGGGGGGCTCAGAGACCCAGTACTTC.

V and J are TRBV7-6 and TRBJ1-5; TRBD1 matches at 7 bases. Germline CDR1 SGHVS, CDR2 FNYEAQ. Germline trimming cut 0 bases from V and 6 bases from J; bases unmatched to any gene: 2. CDR3 length: 14 residues. The CDR3 region is CASSLAGGSQPQHF. The CDR3 DNA reads as TGTGCCAGCAGCTTAGCAGGGGGCAGTCAGCCCCAGCATTTT.

This rearrangement joins TRBV29-1 to TRBJ1-2, with D hard to call. This CDR3 has 12 amino acids. Germline CDR1 and CDR2: SQVTM and ANQGSEA. V was cut by 7 bases and J by 4 bases, with 13 bases left in between. The CDR3 is CSAAESSYGYTF. The CDR3 region has the DNA TGCAGCGCCGCTGAATCTAGCTATGGCTACACCTTC. The whole variable domain, remainder taken from reference TRBV29-1 and TRBJ1-2, is SAVISQKPSRDICQRGTSLTIQCQVDSQVTMMFWYRQQPGQSLTLIATANQGSEATYESGFVIDKFPISRPNLTFSTLTVSNMSPEDSSIYLCSAAESSYGYTFGSGTRLTVV.

The chain links TRBV7-2 to TRBJ2-7; TRBD1 matches 9 bases. J gave up 1 base and V 4 bases, and 8 bases lay outside the gene matches. The CDR3 consists of 16 residues. Looked up from germline, CDR1 is SGHTA and CDR2 is FQGNSA. The CDR3 sequence: CASSYVDRGRSYEQYF. The CDR3 DNA reads TGTGCCAGCAGCTACGTCGACAGGGGGAGGTCCTACGAGCAGTACTTC.

The chain couples TRBV18 to TRBJ1-1; D is uncertain. Germline CDR1 KGHSH, CDR2 LQKENI. The CDR3 extends over 12 amino acids. Trimming removed 5 bases at V and 1 base at J, with 5 bases between. CDR3 amino acids: CASSIQNTEAFF. CDR3 nucleotide sequence: TGTGCCAGCTCAATTCAGAACACTGAAGCTTTCTTT. Full variable domain (remainder filled in from reference TRBV18 and TRBJ1-1): NAGVMQNPRHLVRRRGQEARLRCSPMKGHSHVYWYRQLPEEGLKFMVYLQKENIIDESGMPKERFSAEFPKEGPSILRIQQVVRGDSAAYFCASSIQNTEAFFGQGTRLTVV.

The chain couples TRBV27 to TRBJ1-6; D remains unclear. This CDR3 is built from 13 residues. The germline gives CDR1 MNHEY, CDR2 SMNVEV (reference sequence). Trimming took off 2 bases at V and 7 bases at J, with 6 bases between the two ends. This CDR3 is CASSLQKNSPLHF. The CDR3 nucleotides read TGTGCCAGCAGTTTACAGAAAAATTCACCCCTCCACTTT.

This chain joins TRBV9 and TRBJ2-3; a possible D gene is TRBD1 (6 bases). This CDR3 comprises 15 residues. Germline V CDR1 and CDR2: SGDLS, YYNGEE. Trimming removed 6 bases at V and 1 base at J, with 15 bases between. Written as DNA, the CDR3 is TGTGCCAGCACCTCACAGGGAGACCGCACAGATACGCAGTATTTT. The encoded protein is CASTSQGDRTDTQYF.

The chain's CDR3 is CASSFRERTEAFF. The CDR3 DNA reads as TGTGCCAGCAGCTTCAGGGAAAGAACTGAAGCTTTCTTT. The V gene is TRBV7-8, the J gene TRBJ1-1; D is possibly TRBD1 (5 bases). Trimming removed 3 bases from V and 5 bases from J, with 10 bases in between. The V gene's germline CDR1 is SGHVS and CDR2 FQNEAQ. The CDR3 loop spans 13 amino acids.

J is TRBJ2-3 and V is TRBV29-1; D might be TRBD1 (5 bases). The V gene's germline CDR1 is SQVTM and CDR2 ANQGSEA. Trimming took 0 bases from V and 6 from J, leaving 10 bases between them. This CDR3 comprises 13 residues. The DNA of the CDR3 is TGCAGCGTTGAAGATATGGGGCTCGATACGCAGTATTTT. Translation gives CSVEDMGLDTQYF.

This clone was seen once. The V gene is TRBV3-1 (or the pseudogene TRBV3-2), the J gene TRBJ2-7, with D maybe TRBD1 (5 bases). This CDR3 contains 14 residues. V was cut by 4 bases and J by 4 bases, with 14 bases left in between. Germline V gives CDR1 LGHDT, CDR2 YNNKEL (reference sequence). The CDR3 protein is CASSPRQILYEQYF. DNA for the CDR3: TGTGCCAGCAGCCCCCGACAGATACTGTACGAGCAGTACTTC.

The gene calls are TRBV6-5 and TRBJ2-3, with unresolved D. The V end was cut by 2 bases, the J end by 0 bases, with 6 bases between. The germline V gene has CDR1 MNHEY and CDR2 SVGAGI. CDR3 length equals 14 residues. This CDR3 is CASSYPSSTDTQYF. The DNA of the CDR3 is TGTGCCAGCAGTTACCCTAGTAGCACAGATACGCAGTATTTT.

This clone was counted once. The junction departs from germline at one end; a sequencing error may be responsible. The rearrangement joins TRBV29-1 to TRBJ1-2, with D possibly TRBD1 on 6 matching bases. CDR1 and CDR2 from the germline V gene are SQVTM and ANQGSEA. The CDR3 contains 8 residues. The CDR3 here is CSVAGTSF. CDR3 nucleotide sequence: TGCAGCGTTGCAGGGACATCCTTC.

This clone was detected only once. The rearrangement uses TRBV19 and TRBJ1-5, with D perhaps TRBD1 (5 bases). CDR1 is LNHDA, CDR2 SQIVND, per germline (reference sequence). The CDR3 spans 15 residues. Trimming took 5 bases from V and 0 from J, leaving 11 bases between them. The CDR3 reads CASSLSQGSNQPQHF. The CDR3 DNA follows: TGTGCCAGTAGTTTATCCCAGGGTAGCAATCAGCCCCAGCATTTT.

The rearrangement joins TRBV30 to TRBJ1-1; the D is unclear. Per germline, CDR1 GTSNPN and CDR2 SVGIG (reference sequence). This CDR3 is 14 amino acids long. Trimming cost V 1 base and J 2 bases, with 11 bases left between them. This CDR3 reads CAWSGLPRNTEAFF. Written as DNA, the CDR3 is TGTGCCTGGAGTGGACTGCCCCGAAACACTGAAGCTTTCTTT.

The rearrangement joins TRBV4-1 to TRBJ1-1, with 7 nucleotides matching TRBD1. This CDR3 comprises 15 residues. V lost 4 bases, J lost 5 bases, and 10 bases stayed unmatched. Germline CDR1 reads MGHRA; CDR2 reads YSYEKL. DNA for the CDR3: TGCGCCAGCAGCCTAAATCCCAACAGGGGTACTGAAGCTTTCTTT. Amino acid sequence: CASSLNPNRGTEAFF.

This clone was counted once. The chain has TRBV12-3 or TRBV12-4 and TRBJ2-4; 8 bases are a match to TRBD1. The CDR3 sequence is 13 residues long. V shed 6 bases and J 7 bases; nucleotides not matched to a gene: 5. CDR3 sequence: CASRTGQENIQYF. CDR3 in DNA: TGTGCCAGCAGGACGGGACAGGAGAACATTCAGTACTTC.

The chain's CDR3 is CASIPGQGSTEAFF. In nucleotides, the CDR3 is TGTGCCAGTATCCCGGGACAGGGAAGCACTGAAGCTTTCTTT. The chain carries TRBV19 and TRBJ1-1, with TRBD1 matching 9 bases. Germline V CDR1 and CDR2: LNHDA, SQIVND (reference sequence). The CDR3 sequence is 14 residues long. Trimming cost V 7 bases and J 4 bases; bases outside gene matches: 7.

As for this clone: Other DNA sequences in this sample translate to the same CDR3. CDR3 protein: CASSPGQGYNEQFF. CDR3 DNA sequence: TGTGCCAGCTCACCGGGACAGGGTTACAATGAGCAGTTCTTC. The chain uses TRBV18 and TRBJ2-1; 9 positions match TRBD1. The germline CDR1 and CDR2 sequences are KGHSH and LQKENI. The CDR3 is 14 amino acids. Trimming took 3 bases from V and 4 from J; bases not matched to a gene: 1.

The V gene is TRBV6-5, the J gene TRBJ2-1, with D possibly TRBD2 on 7 matching bases. The V end lost 7 bases, the J end lost 7 bases, and 17 bases lay between the germline ends. The CDR3 loop spans 14 amino acids. CDR1 is MNHEY, CDR2 SVGAGI, per germline. CDR3 loop: CASKVTGGVNEQFF. CDR3 DNA sequence: TGTGCCAGCAAGGTTACGGGGGGCGTGAATGAGCAGTTCTTC.

CDR3 bases: TGTGCCAGCAGGGATGACAGGAGCTCTGGAAACACCATATATTTT. Its protein product is CASRDDRSSGNTIYF. The V and J genes are TRBV7-8 and TRBJ1-3; possibly TRBD1 for D (6 bases). Germline V gives CDR1 SGHVS, CDR2 FQNEAQ. The CDR3 extends over 15 amino acids. The V end lost 6 bases, the J end lost 0 bases, and 12 bases lay between the germline ends.

The J gene is TRBJ1-2, the V gene TRBV19, with TRBD1 matching 10 bases. Trimming took 5 bases from V and 8 from J; bases not matched to a gene: 17. Per the germline V gene, CDR1 is LNHDA and CDR2 is SQIVND (reference sequence). This CDR3 is 17 amino acids long. In DNA, the CDR3 is TGTGCCAGTAGTCTTCGGACAGGGGGATCGGCTATGGGAGGCTACACCTTC. Residues: CASSLRTGGSAMGGYTF.

On this clone: Other DNA sequences in this specimen translate into the identical CDR3. The chain is built from TRBV9 and TRBJ1-1; TRBD1 matches at 9 bases. The junction had 2 bases not matched to a gene; V was cut back by 0 bases and J by 8 bases. Germline CDR1 SGDLS, CDR2 YYNGEE. The CDR3 covers 13 residues. The CDR3 region is CASSVGQGGEAFF. The CDR3 bases are TGTGCCAGCAGCGTAGGACAGGGGGGAGAAGCTTTCTTT. Full variable domain (outside the CDR3, taken from reference TRBV9 and TRBJ1-1): DSGVTQTPKHLITATGQRVTLRCSPRSGDLSVYWYQQSLDQGLQFLIQYYNGEERAKGNILERFSAQQFPDLHSELNLSSLELGDSALYFCASSVGQGGEAFFGQGTRLTVV.

The gene calls are TRBV13 and TRBJ1-4; D perhaps matches TRBD1 (5 bases). V was trimmed by 5 bases and J by 6 bases, leaving 19 bases between them. CDR3 length equals 16 residues. CDR1 and CDR2 (germline): PRHDT, FYEKMQ (reference sequence). The CDR3 region has the DNA TGTGCCAGCAGCGCCCGCCGGGAGGGGTATGATGAAAAACTGTTTTTT. Translating gives CASSARREGYDEKLFF.

As for this clone: At one of its ends the junction is not consistent with the germline gene, which may arise from a read error. V gene TRBV6-5 combines with J gene TRBJ2-7; 7 nucleotides match TRBD1. Looked up from germline, CDR1 is MNHEY and CDR2 is SVGAGI. This CDR3 spans 13 amino acids. The CDR3 region is CASSLGQAGELDF. CDR3 sequence (DNA): TGTGCCAGCAGCTTAGGACAGGCTGGGGAGCTGGACTTC.

The gene calls are TRBV7-2 and TRBJ1-1; tentatively, D is TRBD1 (6 bases). Germline V CDR1 and CDR2: SGHTA, FQGNSA. Trimming stripped 6 bases from V and 1 base from J, with 9 bases between. The CDR3 length is 13 residues. The CDR3 is CASRRTANTEAFF. The DNA for the CDR3 is TGTGCCAGCAGGCGGACAGCGAACACTGAAGCTTTCTTT.

The gene calls are TRBV2 and TRBJ1-1; TRBD1 agrees at 8 bases. The germline CDR1 and CDR2 sequences are SNHLY and FYNNEI. The CDR3 covers 14 residues. The ends lost 4 bases at V and 5 bases at J; junction bases unmatched: 6. The CDR3 spells CASSGQGTGTEAFF. The CDR3 nucleotides read TGTGCCAGCAGTGGACAGGGGACGGGGACTGAAGCTTTCTTT.